These 24 T cell receptor beta chains were all obtained from the same sample, sequenced in a study of T cell responses to AZD1222 COVID-19 vaccine. Assay: immunoSEQ multiplex PCR; the TCRdb copy retains only in-frame clones and omits some. There are 80,000 to 130,000 clones in the sample; roughly 89% occur only once, and over 15% lies in the top ten. The sequencing used peripheral blood, collected on day 0 of AZD1222 vaccination. These receptors were obtained from an adult in good health.

V and J are TRBV25-1 and TRBJ2-1, with unresolved D. The germline V gene has CDR1 MGHDK and CDR2 SYGVNS. Trimming pared 8 bases from V and 2 bases from J, leaving 10 bases between. This CDR3 region has 13 residues. The CDR3 loop reads CASLSDPYNEQFF. The CDR3, as DNA: TGTGCCAGCCTTTCGGACCCCTACAATGAGCAGTTCTTC.

The rearrangement joins TRBV10-3 to TRBJ1-3; D gene uncertain. V lost 0 bases and J 0 bases, leaving 24 bases between the germline ends. The CDR3 sequence is 21 residues long. Germline V gene lookup returns CDR1 ENHRY and CDR2 SYGVKD. CDR3 amino acids: CAISESVFGSPRLSSGNTIYF. CDR3 coding DNA: TGTGCCATCAGTGAGTCTGTATTCGGGTCACCACGTTTAAGCTCTGGAAACACCATATATTTT.

J is TRBJ2-7 and V is TRBV4-1; D not certain. CDR1 MGHRA and CDR2 YSYEKL come from the germline V gene. V lost 3 bases and J lost 3, with 9 bases in between. This CDR3 spans 13 amino acids. The CDR3: CASSQVGLYEQYF. The CDR3 DNA reads TGCGCCAGCAGCCAGGTCGGGCTCTACGAGCAGTACTTC.

V gene TRBV27 combines with J gene TRBJ1-2; D is unresolved. The CDR3 sequence is 15 residues long. Germline CDR1 MNHEY, CDR2 SMNVEV (reference sequence). V was clipped by 6 bases and J by 0 bases, with 14 bases between them. CDR3 region: CASSRRTGANYGYTF. CDR3 DNA sequence: TGTGCCAGCAGCCGCCGGACTGGAGCTAACTATGGCTACACCTTC.

In its sample, this clone was seen many times. V and J are TRBV28 and TRBJ1-5; 7 positions match TRBD1. The CDR3 is 15 residues long. After removal of 3 bases from V and 7 bases from J, the junction contained 9 bases not matched to a gene. Looked up from germline, CDR1 is MDHEN and CDR2 is SYDVKM. CDR3 nucleotide sequence: TGTGCCAGCAGTTTTCGAGGGGGCGCGTGGCAGCCCCAGCATTTT. As protein: CASSFRGGAWQPQHF.

The genes are TRBV6-4 and TRBJ2-1; 12 nucleotides match TRBD2. V trimming: 5 bases; J trimming: 7 bases; junction bases outside the gene matches: 6. CDR1 is MRHNA, CDR2 SNTAGT, per germline. The CDR3 consists of 15 residues. CDR3 sequence: CASSNLAGGFNEQFF. The CDR3 nucleotides read TGTGCCAGCAGTAACCTAGCGGGGGGGTTTAATGAGCAGTTCTTC.

This chain connects TRBV20-1 to TRBJ1-2; TRBD1 might be the D (6 bases). Trimming removed 3 bases at V and 4 bases at J, with 9 bases between. The CDR3 is made up of 12 amino acids. CDR1 is DFQATT and CDR2 is SNEGSKA in the germline V gene (reference sequence). CDR3 amino acids: CSASATGYGYTF. CDR3 coding DNA: TGCAGTGCTAGTGCGACAGGCTATGGCTACACCTTC.

The chain carries TRBV6-6 and TRBJ2-3; tentatively, D is TRBD2 (6 bases). CDR1 and CDR2 from the germline V gene are MNHNY and SVGAGI (reference sequence). V dropped 1 base and J dropped 4 bases, with 9 bases sitting between them. The CDR3 is 14 residues long. CDR3 amino acids: CASSYWGVPDTQYF. The CDR3 nucleotides read TGTGCCAGCAGTTACTGGGGGGTTCCAGATACGCAGTATTTT.

This clone was found once. The chain couples TRBV4-1 to TRBJ2-1; 7 bases fit TRBD2. Unmatched junction bases numbered 9, after V lost 3 bases and J lost 4 bases. Germline CDR1 is MGHRA and CDR2 is YSYEKL. The CDR3 is 16 amino acids. The CDR3: CASSQWAAGEYNEQFF. CDR3 nucleotides: TGCGCCAGCAGCCAGTGGGCCGCGGGAGAGTACAATGAGCAGTTCTTC.

The chain couples TRBV10-3 to TRBJ1-2; tentatively, D is TRBD1 (5 bases). V lost 10 bases and J 2 bases, leaving 11 bases between the germline ends. The CDR3 consists of 12 residues. Germline V gene lookup returns CDR1 ENHRY and CDR2 SYGVKD. The CDR3 loop is CATGHPNYGYTF. Written as DNA, the CDR3 is TGTGCCACCGGACATCCGAACTATGGCTACACCTTC.

Concerning this clone itself: Other DNA variants within this sample encode the same CDR3. The V call is TRBV19, the J call TRBJ1-1, with no clear D. This CDR3 spans 13 amino acids. Per the germline V gene, CDR1 is LNHDA and CDR2 is SQIVND (reference sequence). V lost 1 base to trimming and J lost 1 base, with 4 bases between them. The CDR3 DNA reads TGTGCCAGTAGTATAGGGGGGAACACTGAAGCTTTCTTT. Encoded protein: CASSIGGNTEAFF.

The chain combines TRBV19 with TRBJ1-2; 7 nucleotides line up with TRBD1. The CDR3 is 15 residues long. In germline, CDR1 is LNHDA, CDR2 SQIVND (reference sequence). V gave up 5 bases and J gave up 8 bases; unmatched junction bases: 14. CDR3: CASSSSRQGGSGYTF. CDR3 bases: TGTGCCAGTAGTTCATCTCGACAGGGAGGATCCGGCTACACCTTC.

The chain has TRBV15 and TRBJ2-2; 12 bases map to TRBD2. Germline CDR1 and CDR2: LNHNV and YYDKDF (reference sequence). The CDR3 covers 17 residues. J was trimmed by 6 bases and V by 3 bases; bases with no gene match: 8. The CDR3 sequence is CATSRLGLAGRAGELFF. The CDR3 DNA follows: TGTGCCACCAGCAGGCTCGGACTAGCGGGAAGGGCCGGGGAGCTGTTTTTT.

The chain links TRBV30 to TRBJ2-2; 10 bases are shared with TRBD2. The CDR3 loop spans 14 amino acids. The J segment lost 4 bases and the V segment lost 3 bases, leaving 2 bases of the junction unmatched. CDR1 GTSNPN and CDR2 SVGIG come from the germline V gene (reference sequence). Here the CDR3 reads CAWRLAGLTGELFF. CDR3 nucleotide sequence: TGTGCCTGGAGACTAGCGGGACTCACCGGGGAGCTGTTTTTT.

The rearrangement uses TRBV2 and TRBJ1-2, with D possibly being TRBD1 (5 bases). The germline gives CDR1 SNHLY, CDR2 FYNNEI. V was cut by 5 bases and J by 3 bases, with 10 bases left in between. The CDR3 consists of 13 residues. The CDR3 reads CASSRTGDYGYTF. The CDR3 region has the DNA TGTGCCAGCAGTCGAACAGGAGACTATGGCTACACCTTC.

This rearrangement joins TRBV7-2 to TRBJ1-1, with D possibly being TRBD1 (5 bases). This CDR3 contains 13 residues. Germline-derived CDR1 and CDR2 are SGHTA and FQGNSA. Between the trimmed V and J ends, which lost 5 bases and 1 base, there was a span of 8 bases. The CDR3 spells CASSSDRNTEAFF. For the CDR3, the DNA is TGTGCCAGCAGCAGCGACAGGAACACTGAAGCTTTCTTT.

This chain joins TRBV28 and TRBJ1-2, with D perhaps matching TRBD1 (5 bases). In germline, CDR1 is MDHEN, CDR2 SYDVKM. Trimming pared 6 bases from V and 5 bases from J, leaving 13 bases between. CDR3 length: 13 residues. CDR3 nucleotide sequence: TGTGCCAGCAGGCTTGAGGGGAGATATGGCTACACCTTC. This sequence encodes CASRLEGRYGYTF.

V and J are TRBV18 and TRBJ1-3; maybe TRBD1 (5 bases). V dropped 6 bases and J dropped 2 bases, with 11 bases sitting between them. Germline V lookup: CDR1 KGHSH, CDR2 LQKENI. CDR3 size: 14 residues. The CDR3 region is CASSTGGAGNTIYF. The CDR3, as DNA: TGTGCCAGCTCGACGGGGGGGGCTGGAAACACCATATATTTT.

The CDR3 DNA sequence: TGTGCCAGCAAGTGGACAGTATCCTACGAGCAGTACTTC. Translating it yields CASKWTVSYEQYF. The rearrangement joins TRBV2 to TRBJ2-7; possibly TRBD1 for D (6 bases). The CDR3 spans 13 residues. The germline V gene has CDR1 SNHLY and CDR2 FYNNEI. V gave up 7 bases and J gave up 1 base, with 11 bases separating them.

This clone was seen only once. The J gene is TRBJ2-5, the V gene TRBV6-6, with TRBD2 identical over 11 bases. The CDR3 has 16 residues. The ends lost 2 bases at V and 1 base at J; junction bases unmatched: 3. Germline V gene data show CDR1 as MNHNY and CDR2 as SVGAGI (reference sequence). The CDR3 protein is CASSYPGTSGQETQYF. CDR3 coding DNA: TGTGCCAGCAGTTACCCCGGGACTAGCGGCCAAGAGACCCAGTACTTC.

This clone has only one observation. The gene calls are TRBV28 and TRBJ1-4, with D unresolved. CDR1 is MDHEN and CDR2 is SYDVKM in the germline V gene. This CDR3 region has 11 residues. The V gene lost 8 bases and the J gene lost 4 bases, with 5 bases spanning the gap. CDR3 loop: CASAGNEKLFF. The CDR3 DNA is TGTGCCAGCGCGGGTAATGAAAAACTGTTTTTT.

The chain couples TRBV5-1 to TRBJ1-2; D possibly corresponds to TRBD1 (5 bases). The CDR3 totals 12 residues. V was cut by 6 bases and J by 6 bases, with 12 bases left in between. Germline V gives CDR1 SGHRS, CDR2 YFSETQ. The DNA of the CDR3 is TGCGCCAGCACCCTACAGGTCGATGGCTACACCTTC. It yields the protein CASTLQVDGYTF. Using reference TRBV5-1 and TRBJ1-2 for the parts outside the CDR3, the full variable domain is KAGVTQTPRYLIKTRGQQVTLSCSPISGHRSVSWYQQTPGQGLQFLFEYFSETQRNKGNFPGRFSGRQFSNSRSEMNVSTLELGDSALYLCASTLQVDGYTFGSGTRLTVV.

Here the CDR3 reads CATTAARVYNNEQFF. The CDR3 nucleotides read TGTGCCACTACCGCGGCGAGGGTCTACAACAATGAGCAGTTCTTC. The V gene is TRBV19, the J gene TRBJ2-1, with a possible D match to TRBD2 (5 bases). V was trimmed by 10 bases and J by 5 bases, leaving 21 bases between them. The germline V gene has CDR1 LNHDA and CDR2 SQIVND (reference sequence). This CDR3 is 15 amino acids long.

The V call is TRBV10-3, the J call TRBJ1-4; 9 positions match TRBD1. The germline CDR1 and CDR2 sequences are ENHRY and SYGVKD. V was pared by 4 bases and J by 8 bases, with 5 bases of the junction left unmatched. The CDR3 is 14 amino acids. The CDR3 sequence: CAISARQGDEKLFF. The CDR3 nucleotides are TGTGCCATCAGTGCCCGACAGGGGGACGAAAAACTGTTTTTT.